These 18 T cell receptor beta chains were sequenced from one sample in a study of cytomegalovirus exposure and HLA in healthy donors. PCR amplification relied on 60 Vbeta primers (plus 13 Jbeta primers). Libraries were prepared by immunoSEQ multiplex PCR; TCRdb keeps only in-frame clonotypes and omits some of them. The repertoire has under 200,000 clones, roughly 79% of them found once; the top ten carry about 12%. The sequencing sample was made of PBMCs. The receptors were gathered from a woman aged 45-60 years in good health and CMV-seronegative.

The CDR3 loop reads CASSPKTGGQPQHF. The CDR3 nucleotides are TGTGCCAGCAGCCCCAAGACAGGGGGCCAGCCCCAGCATTTT. The chain employs TRBV6-1 and TRBJ1-5; TRBD1 aligns across 10 bases. Germline V gene data show CDR1 as MNHNS and CDR2 as SASEGT. The CDR3 spans 14 residues. V was pared by 6 bases and J by 7 bases, with 6 bases of the junction left unmatched.

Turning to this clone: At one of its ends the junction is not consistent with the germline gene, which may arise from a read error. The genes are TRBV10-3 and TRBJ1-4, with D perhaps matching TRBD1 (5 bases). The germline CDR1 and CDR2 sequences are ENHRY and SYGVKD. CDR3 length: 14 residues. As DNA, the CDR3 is TGTGCCAGCAGTGGACAAGTTGGTAATGAAAAACTGTTTTTT. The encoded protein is CASSGQVGNEKLFF.

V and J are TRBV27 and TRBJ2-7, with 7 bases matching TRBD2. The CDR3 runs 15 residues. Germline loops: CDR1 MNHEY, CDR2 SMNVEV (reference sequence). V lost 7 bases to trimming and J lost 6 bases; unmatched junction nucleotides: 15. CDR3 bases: TGTGCCAGCACTAAACCCGGGAGGACATTTAGCGAGCAGTACTTC. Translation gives CASTKPGRTFSEQYF.

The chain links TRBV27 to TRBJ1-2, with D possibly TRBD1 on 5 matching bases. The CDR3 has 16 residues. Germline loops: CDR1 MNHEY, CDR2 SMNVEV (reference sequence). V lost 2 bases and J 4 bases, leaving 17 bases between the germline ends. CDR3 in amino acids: CASSLGGGGGIYGYTF. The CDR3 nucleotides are TGTGCCAGCAGTTTAGGGGGGGGAGGTGGTATCTATGGCTACACCTTC.

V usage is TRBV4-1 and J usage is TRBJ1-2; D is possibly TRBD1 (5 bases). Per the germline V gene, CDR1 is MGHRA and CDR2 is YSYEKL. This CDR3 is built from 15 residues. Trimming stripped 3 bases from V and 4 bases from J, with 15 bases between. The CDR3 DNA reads TGCGCCAGCAGCCATGCTTCTGTTGACAGCTATGGCTACACCTTC. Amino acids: CASSHASVDSYGYTF.

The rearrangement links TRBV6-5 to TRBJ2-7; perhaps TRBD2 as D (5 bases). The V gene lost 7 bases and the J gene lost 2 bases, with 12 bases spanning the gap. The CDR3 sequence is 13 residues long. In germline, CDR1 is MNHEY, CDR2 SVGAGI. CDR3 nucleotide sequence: TGTGCCAGCACCCGTCCCGGGACCTACGAGCAGTACTTC. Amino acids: CASTRPGTYEQYF.

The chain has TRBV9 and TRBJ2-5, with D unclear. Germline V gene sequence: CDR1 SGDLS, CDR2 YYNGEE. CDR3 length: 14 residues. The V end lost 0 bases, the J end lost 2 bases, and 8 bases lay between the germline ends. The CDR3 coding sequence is TGTGCCAGCAGCGTAGGGTACTCTCAAGAGACCCAGTACTTC. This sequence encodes CASSVGYSQETQYF.

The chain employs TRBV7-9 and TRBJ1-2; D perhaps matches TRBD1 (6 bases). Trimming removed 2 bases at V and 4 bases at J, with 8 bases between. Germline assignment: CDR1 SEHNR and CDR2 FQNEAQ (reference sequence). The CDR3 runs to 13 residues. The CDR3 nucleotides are TGTGCCAGCAGCTTACGAGGGGGCTATGGCTACACCTTC. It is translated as CASSLRGGYGYTF. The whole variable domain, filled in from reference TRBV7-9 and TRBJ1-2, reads DTGVSQNPRHKITKRGQNVTFRCDPISEHNRLYWYRQTLGQGPEFLTYFQNEAQLEKSRLLSDRFSAERPKGSFSTLEIQRTEQGDSAMYLCASSLRGGYGYTFGSGTRLTVV.

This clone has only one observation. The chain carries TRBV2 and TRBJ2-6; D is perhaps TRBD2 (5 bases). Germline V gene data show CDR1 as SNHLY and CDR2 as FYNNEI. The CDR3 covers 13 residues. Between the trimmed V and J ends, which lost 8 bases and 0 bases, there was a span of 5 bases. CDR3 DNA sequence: TGTGCCAGCGAGGGCTCTGGGGCCAACGTCCTGACTTTC. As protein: CASEGSGANVLTF.

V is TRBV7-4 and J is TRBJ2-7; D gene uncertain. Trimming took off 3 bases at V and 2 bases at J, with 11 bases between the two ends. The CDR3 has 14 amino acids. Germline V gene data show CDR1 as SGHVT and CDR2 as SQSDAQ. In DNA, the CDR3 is TGTGCCAGCAGCTTTCTGGGCCTTACCTACGAGCAGTACTTC. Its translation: CASSFLGLTYEQYF.

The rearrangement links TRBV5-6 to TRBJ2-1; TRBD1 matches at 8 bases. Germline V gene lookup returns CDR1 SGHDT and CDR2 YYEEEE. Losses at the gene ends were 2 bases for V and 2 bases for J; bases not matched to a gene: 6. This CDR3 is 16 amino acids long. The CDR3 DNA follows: TGTGCCAGCAGCTTAGGACAGGGAGGAACCTACAATGAGCAGTTCTTC. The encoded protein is CASSLGQGGTYNEQFF.

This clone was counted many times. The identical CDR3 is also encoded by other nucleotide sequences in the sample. CDR3 DNA sequence: TGCGCCAGCAGCCAAAGGACAGGGCCCTACGAGCAGTACTTC. This encodes CASSQRTGPYEQYF. V and J are TRBV4-3 and TRBJ2-7; 8 nucleotides agree with TRBD1. Germline loops: CDR1 LGHNA, CDR2 YSLEER. The V and J ends lost 2 bases and 2 bases, in that order; junction bases with no gene match: 2. CDR3 length equals 14 residues.

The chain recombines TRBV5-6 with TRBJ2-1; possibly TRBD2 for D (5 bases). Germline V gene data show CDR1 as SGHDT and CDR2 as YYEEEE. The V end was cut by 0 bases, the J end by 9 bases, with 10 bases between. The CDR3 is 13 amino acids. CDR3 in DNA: TGTGCCAGCAGCTTGGGACCAGCGGCTGAGCAGTTCTTC. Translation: CASSLGPAAEQFF.

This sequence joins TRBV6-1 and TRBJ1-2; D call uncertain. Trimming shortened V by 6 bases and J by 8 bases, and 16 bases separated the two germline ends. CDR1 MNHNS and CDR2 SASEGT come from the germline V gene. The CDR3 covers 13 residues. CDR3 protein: CASRLTPGGGYTF. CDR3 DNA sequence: TGTGCCAGCAGACTCACACCAGGAGGGGGCTACACCTTC.

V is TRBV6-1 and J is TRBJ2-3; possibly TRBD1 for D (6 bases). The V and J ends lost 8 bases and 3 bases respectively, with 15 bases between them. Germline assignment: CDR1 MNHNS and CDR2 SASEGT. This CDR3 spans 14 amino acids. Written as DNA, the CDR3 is TGTGCCAGCGCCCGGGACAAGGGAACAGATACGCAGTATTTT. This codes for CASARDKGTDTQYF.

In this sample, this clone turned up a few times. The DNA for the CDR3 is TGTGCCAGCAGTGAGTCTAGCGGGAGGTTCTCTGGTGAGCAGTTCTTC. Translation: CASSESSGRFSGEQFF. The V gene is TRBV2, the J gene TRBJ2-1, with 11 bases fitting TRBD2. Germline-derived CDR1 and CDR2 are SNHLY and FYNNEI. The CDR3 totals 16 residues. After removal of 3 bases from V and 9 bases from J, the junction contained 10 bases not matched to a gene.

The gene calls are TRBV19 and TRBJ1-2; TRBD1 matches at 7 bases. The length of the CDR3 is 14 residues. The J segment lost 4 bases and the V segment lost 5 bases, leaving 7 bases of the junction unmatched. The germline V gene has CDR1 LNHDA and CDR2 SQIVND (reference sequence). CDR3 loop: CASSGTGTAYGYTF. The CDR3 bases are TGTGCCAGTAGTGGAACCGGGACAGCCTATGGCTACACCTTC.

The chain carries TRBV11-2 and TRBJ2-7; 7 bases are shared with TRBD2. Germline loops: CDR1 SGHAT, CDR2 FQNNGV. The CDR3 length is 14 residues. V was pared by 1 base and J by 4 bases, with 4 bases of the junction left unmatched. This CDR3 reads CASSLGPGGYEQYF. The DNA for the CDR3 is TGTGCCAGCAGCTTAGGACCGGGGGGATACGAGCAGTACTTC.